This T cell receptor (beta chain) is drawn from a study of cytomegalovirus exposure and HLA in healthy donors. Points from the study as a whole: The study designated over 150 TCR beta chains cytomegalovirus-associated.

CDR1 is SEHNR, CDR2 FQNEAQ, per germline (reference sequence). CDR3 size: 13 residues. V lost 1 base, J lost 2 bases, and 6 bases lay in between. Using immunoSEQ multiplex PCR, the repertoire was profiled, and TCRdb retains in-frame clones only, with some absent. The sample records around 200,000 clones, approximately 78% being singletons. On this clone: Its antigen is undetermined. The same CDR3 arises from other DNA sequences in this sample as well.

Sequencing used PBMCs. V gene TRBV7-9 combines with J gene TRBJ2-7; D gene uncertain. This TCR was sampled from a woman aged 25 to 45 in good health and CMV-seronegative. The CDR3: CASSLDIPYEQYF. CDR3 DNA: TGTGCCAGCAGCTTAGACATACCCTACGAGCAGTACTTC. Full variable domain (outside the CDR3, taken from reference TRBV7-9 and TRBJ2-7): DTGVSQNPRHKITKRGQNVTFRCDPISEHNRLYWYRQTLGQGPEFLTYFQNEAQLEKSRLLSDRFSAERPKGSFSTLEIQRTEQGDSAMYLCASSLDIPYEQYFGPGTRLTVT.